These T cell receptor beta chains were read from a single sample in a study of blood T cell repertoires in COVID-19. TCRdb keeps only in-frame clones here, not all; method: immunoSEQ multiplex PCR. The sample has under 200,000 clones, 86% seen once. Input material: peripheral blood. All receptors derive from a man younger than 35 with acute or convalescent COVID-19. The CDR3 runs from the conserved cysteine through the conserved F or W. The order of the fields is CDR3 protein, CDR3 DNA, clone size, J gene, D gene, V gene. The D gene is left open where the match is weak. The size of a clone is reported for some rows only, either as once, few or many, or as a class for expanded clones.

CASSPTGADGYTF	TGTGCCAGCAGCCCGACAGGGGCGGATGGCTACACCTTC	.	TRBJ1-2	TRBD1	TRBV12-3/TRBV12-4
CASTPAIVAGAGETQYF	TGCGCCAGCACCCCTGCGATTGTAGCGGGGGCGGGAGAGACCCAGTACTTC	.	TRBJ2-5	TRBD2	TRBV10-2
CATSRDLSRPQHF	TGTGCCACCAGCAGAGATTTATCGAGGCCCCAGCATTTT	few	TRBJ1-5	.	TRBV15
CASGSREASSYEQYF	TGTGCTAGTGGTTCTCGAGAGGCGAGCTCCTACGAGCAGTACTTC	.	TRBJ2-7	.	TRBV12-5
CASSSDRVEAFF	TGTGCCAGCTCATCCGACAGGGTTGAAGCTTTCTTT	.	TRBJ1-1	TRBD1	TRBV18
CASSLNRAWGNEQFF	TGTGCCAGCAGCTTAAACAGGGCGTGGGGAAATGAGCAGTTCTTC	.	TRBJ2-1	.	TRBV7-3
CASSLRSGVADTQYF	TGTGCCAGCAGCCTTCGTAGCGGGGTGGCAGATACGCAGTATTTT	.	TRBJ2-3	TRBD2	TRBV13
CAISDPGQGANYGYTF	TGTGCCATCAGTGACCCGGGACAGGGGGCTAACTATGGCTACACCTTC	.	TRBJ1-2	TRBD1	TRBV10-3
CASSRGTESNQPQHF	TGTGCCAGCAGCCGTGGGACAGAGTCGAATCAGCCCCAGCATTTT	few	TRBJ1-5	TRBD1	TRBV5-4
CASTPDNTDTQYF	TGTGCCAGCACCCCAGATAACACAGATACGCAGTATTTT	.	TRBJ2-3	.	TRBV7-9
CASRGGIGSGNTIYF	TGTGCCAGCCGGGGAGGGATCGGCTCTGGAAACACCATATATTTT	.	TRBJ1-3	.	TRBV2
CASSGTGGNGANVLTF	TGTGCCAGCAGTGGGACAGGGGGCAATGGGGCCAACGTCCTGACTTTC	.	TRBJ2-6	TRBD1	TRBV27
CASGPPDNSYNSPLHF	TGTGCTAGTGGCCCTCCGGACAACTCCTATAATTCACCCCTCCACTTT	.	TRBJ1-6	.	TRBV12-5
CASSPSQPPSSYEQYF	TGTGCCAGCTCACCTTCCCAACCGCCGAGCTCCTACGAGCAGTACTTC	.	TRBJ2-7	.	TRBV18
CASSISQGNSPLHF	TGTGCCAGTAGTATTTCGCAGGGGAATTCACCCCTCCACTTT	.	TRBJ1-6	.	TRBV19
CASSDRGRSLNEKLFF	TGTGCCAGCAGTGACCGTGGGAGGTCCCTTAATGAAAAACTGTTTTTT	.	TRBJ1-4	.	TRBV25-1
CASSEVTVNTEAFF	TGTGCCAGCAGTGAAGTCACAGTGAACACTGAAGCTTTCTTT	.	TRBJ1-1	.	TRBV2
CASSGTQQSQSSGANVLTF	TGTGCCAGCAGCGGCACACAGCAATCTCAGAGCTCTGGGGCCAACGTCCTGACTTTC	.	TRBJ2-6	.	TRBV9
CASNSRGGNEKLFF	TGTGCCAGCAATTCAAGGGGGGGGAATGAAAAACTGTTTTTT	.	TRBJ1-4	.	TRBV28
CAWMPGTNSYEQYF	TGTGCCTGGATGCCCGGGACAAATTCCTACGAGCAGTACTTC	few	TRBJ2-7	.	TRBV30
CASRPGGRTEAFF	TGTGCCAGCCGCCCCGGGGGGCGGACTGAAGCTTTCTTT	.	TRBJ1-1	.	TRBV12-3/TRBV12-4
CASSIPQAERSGYTF	TGTGCCAGTAGTATTCCCCAGGCTGAACGGTCTGGCTACACCTTC	few	TRBJ1-2	.	TRBV19
CASISGGGVGTEAFF	TGTGCCAGTATTTCAGGGGGCGGGGTTGGCACTGAAGCTTTCTTT	.	TRBJ1-1	TRBD1	TRBV19
CATSRESLYSAGNTIYF	TGTGCCACCAGCAGAGAGAGTTTGTATTCCGCTGGAAACACCATATATTTT	.	TRBJ1-3	.	TRBV15
CASSVGLSSYEQYF	TGCGCCAGCAGTGTGGGCCTTAGCTCCTACGAGCAGTACTTC	.	TRBJ2-7	.	TRBV10-2
CASSLGPPQPQHF	TGTGCCAGCAGTTTGGGCCCCCCTCAGCCCCAGCATTTT	.	TRBJ1-5	.	TRBV27
CASRVAVQETQYF	TGTGCCAGCAGGGTGGCAGTCCAAGAGACCCAGTACTTC	.	TRBJ2-5	.	TRBV6-5
CASSLWGDRGFIDNSPLHF	TGTGCCAGCAGCTTATGGGGGGACAGGGGATTCATAGATAATTCACCCCTCCACTTT	.	TRBJ1-6	TRBD1	TRBV7-8
CASSFLKEGAEQYF	TGCGCCAGCAGCTTCCTGAAGGAGGGGGCCGAGCAGTACTTC	.	TRBJ2-7	.	TRBV5-1
CASRGRVGGYTF	TGTGCCAGCAGAGGCAGGGTGGGCGGCTACACCTTC	.	TRBJ1-2	.	TRBV6-5
CASSHRTSSTSTDTQYF	TGTGCCAGCTCACATCGGACTAGCTCCACTAGCACAGATACGCAGTATTTT	.	TRBJ2-3	TRBD2	TRBV18
CASSHHEGGTGVNYGYTF	TGTGCCAGCAGCCATCACGAGGGCGGGACAGGGGTTAACTATGGCTACACCTTC	.	TRBJ1-2	TRBD1	TRBV7-3
CASSPVQGFSAGANVLTF	TGTGCCAGCTCACCAGTCCAGGGTTTTTCTGCTGGGGCCAACGTCCTGACTTTC	.	TRBJ2-6	.	TRBV18